The clone carrying this TCR beta chain showed up just a few times. This sample is part of a study of Graves' ophthalmopathy and Graves' hyperthyroidism. Uncontrolled infections, pregnancy, lactation or other autoimmune diseases led to patient exclusion. With 3 bases removed from V and 1 base from J, the gap between germline ends came to 10 bases. Germline-derived CDR1 and CDR2 are LGHDT and YNNKEL (reference sequence). CDR3 length equals 15 residues. Amplifying from RNA transcripts, the study obtained TCR beta CDR3 regions. First-round RT-PCR used HTBI primers; second-round multiplex PCR followed. TCRdb processed the multiplex PCR reads anew with MiXCR; each CDR3 protein has one entry. The profile covers more than 300,000 distinct CDR3 sequences, with 15% appearing a single time and roughly 7% taken by the ten largest.

This clonotype originated in a woman aged 18-29 years with stable Graves' hyperthyroidism. This rearrangement joins TRBV3-1 to TRBJ1-5; D possibly corresponds to TRBD1 (5 bases). The sample consisted of peripheral blood. CDR3 in amino acids: CASSQLPGSNQPQHF. The CDR3 DNA follows: TGTGCCAGCAGCCAGTTACCAGGGAGCAATCAGCCCCAGCATTTT. Supplemented by reference TRBV3-1 and TRBJ1-5, the full variable domain reads DTAVSQTPKYLVTQMGNDKSIKCEQNLGHDTMYWYKQDSKKFLKIMFSYNNKELIINETVPNRFSPKSPDKAHLNLHINSLELGDSAVYFCASSQLPGSNQPQHFGDGTRLSIL.